This T cell receptor (beta chain) was sequenced in a study of T-cell memory formation after mild COVID-19. For the study at large: There were largely donor-specific TCR clusters.

The TCR alpha and TCR beta cDNA libraries, bearing sample barcodes and UMIs, were generated by 5'RACE using constant-segment primers. MiXCR was run by TCRdb on the 5' RACE reads, yielding one entry per CDR3 protein. Here the sample spans over 350,000 distinct CDR3 sequences, roughly a quarter being singletons. Study-wide findings and caveats: Researchers report contracting CD4+ clones mostly in CM and EM, with CD8+ clones in EMRA. Researchers found some responding clones in pre-infection memory, a sign that cross-reactive memory joined.

Concerning this clonotype itself: The antigen remains unidentified.

Sequencing input: PBMCs or a T cell subset sorted from them (not recorded which). This clonotype originated in an adult woman who had mild COVID-19 (a few samples of this study predate the infection). Cell type and time point are not known.

CDR3 in DNA: TGCAGTGCTGCCCCGGGACAGGGGCTGATGGGCGAGACCCAGTACTTC. Translating it yields CSAAPGQGLMGETQYF. This sequence joins TRBV20-1 and TRBJ2-5; 10 bases line up with TRBD1. Germline V gene lookup returns CDR1 DFQATT and CDR2 SNEGSKA (reference sequence). V shed 5 bases and J 5 bases; nucleotides not matched to a gene: 14. The CDR3 has 16 amino acids.